This T cell receptor (beta chain) was profiled in a study of blood T cell repertoires in COVID-19. The wider study: Whether acute or convalescent, the COVID-19 samples came from the United States, Italy and Spain. T cells, B-cell-depleted T cells, or PBMCs supplied cDNA or gDNA.

As originally analysed: Reference gene primer amplification gave nucleated cell count estimates. This table comes from immunoSEQ multiplex PCR, and its TCRdb copy is limited to in-frame clones, with some not included. That table gives V, J and clone size, and the DNA gave D and trimming. This sample has 31,000 or so clones, with 75% to 90% found just once. The CDR3 contains 13 residues. The V and J ends lost 6 bases and 11 bases, in that order; junction bases with no gene match: 11. This sequence joins TRBV12-3 or TRBV12-4 and TRBJ1-2, with 8 bases aligning to TRBD1. Material: peripheral blood. The receptor was isolated from a man older than 75 with acute or convalescent COVID-19. The CDR3 is CASRGSQGANYTF. DNA for the CDR3: TGTGCCAGCAGGGGGAGTCAGGGGGCGAATTACACCTTC.